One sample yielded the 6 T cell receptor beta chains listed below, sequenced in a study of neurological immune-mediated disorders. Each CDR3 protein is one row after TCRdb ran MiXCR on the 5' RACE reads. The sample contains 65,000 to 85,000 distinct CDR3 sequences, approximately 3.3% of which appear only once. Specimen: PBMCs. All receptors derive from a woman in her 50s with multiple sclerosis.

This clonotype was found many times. The CDR3 DNA is TGCAGTGCTAGAGGTAGGGGCGGGACAGGGGTCTACGAGCAGTACGTC. Amino acids: CSARGRGGTGVYEQYV. The chain carries TRBV20-1 and TRBJ2-7; 10 nucleotides agree with TRBD1. The J segment lost 3 bases and the V segment lost 1 base, leaving 9 bases of the junction unmatched. Germline V gene sequence: CDR1 DFQATT, CDR2 SNEGSKA (reference sequence). The CDR3 totals 16 residues.

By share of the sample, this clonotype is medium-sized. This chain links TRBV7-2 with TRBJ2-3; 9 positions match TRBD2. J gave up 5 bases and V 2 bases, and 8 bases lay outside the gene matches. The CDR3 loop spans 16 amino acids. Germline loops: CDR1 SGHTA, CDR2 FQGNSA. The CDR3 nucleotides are TGTGCCAGCAGCTTAACCGGACTAGCGAACGGAGATACGCAGTATTTT. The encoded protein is CASSLTGLANGDTQYF.

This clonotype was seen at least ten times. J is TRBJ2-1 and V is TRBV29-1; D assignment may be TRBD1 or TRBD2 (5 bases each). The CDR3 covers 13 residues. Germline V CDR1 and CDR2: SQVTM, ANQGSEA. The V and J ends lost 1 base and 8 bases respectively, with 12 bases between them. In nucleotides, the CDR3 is TGCAGCGTTGAAGGTTCAGGGAGCGATGAGCAGTTCTTC. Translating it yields CSVEGSGSDEQFF.

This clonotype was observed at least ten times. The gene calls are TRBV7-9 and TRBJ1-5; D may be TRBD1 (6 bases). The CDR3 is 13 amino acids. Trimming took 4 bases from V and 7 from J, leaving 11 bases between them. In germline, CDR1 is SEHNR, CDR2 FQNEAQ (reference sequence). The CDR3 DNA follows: TGTGCCAGCAGCTCGGGGGCCAGGCAGCCCCAGCATTTT. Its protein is CASSSGARQPQHF.

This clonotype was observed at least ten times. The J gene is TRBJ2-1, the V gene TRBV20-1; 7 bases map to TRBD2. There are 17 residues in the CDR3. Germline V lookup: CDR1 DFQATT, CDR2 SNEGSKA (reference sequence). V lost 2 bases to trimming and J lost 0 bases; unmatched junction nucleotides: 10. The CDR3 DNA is TGCAGTGCTAGATCGGGAATAACGGGAGGCTCCTACAATGAGCAGTTCTTC. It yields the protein CSARSGITGGSYNEQFF.

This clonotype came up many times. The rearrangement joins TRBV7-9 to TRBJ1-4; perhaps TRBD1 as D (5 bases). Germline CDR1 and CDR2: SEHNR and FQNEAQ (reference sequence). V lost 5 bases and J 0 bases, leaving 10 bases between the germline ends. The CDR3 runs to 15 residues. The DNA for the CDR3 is TGTGCCAGCAGCGGGACCGCTGCAACTAATGAAAAACTGTTTTTT. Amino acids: CASSGTAATNEKLFF.